The entry that follows covers one TCR beta chain sequence. The data are from a study of blood T cell repertoires in COVID-19. Study overall: Samples representing acute and convalescent COVID-19 were sourced from the United States, Italy and Spain.

CDR1 and CDR2 (germline): SGHAT, FQNNGV. The V gene lost 4 bases and the J gene lost 3 bases, with 10 bases spanning the gap. The CDR3 is made up of 14 amino acids. Clones were sequenced by immunoSEQ multiplex PCR, and TCRdb holds only the in-frame ones, with some missing. The sample records 290,000 or so clones, roughly 92% being singletons. Sequenced input: peripheral blood. V gene TRBV11-2 combines with J gene TRBJ1-5, with D unclear. This TCR came from a woman aged 25 to 39 with COVID-19, enrolled during active disease. In DNA, the CDR3 is TGTGCCAGCAGCTACCCTGGGCCCAATCAGCCCCAGCATTTT. This sequence encodes CASSYPGPNQPQHF.